This T cell receptor beta chain was captured by sequencing in a study of CXCR3-negative and CXCR3-positive naive CD8 T cells. Study results and caveats: Memory cells showed distinct TRBV-TRBJ patterns, while the two naive subsets matched. Both of the naive subsets showed about the same high diversity, but memory CD8+ cells had much less. CXCR3-positive naive cells carried more hydrophobic TRB CDR3s than CXCR3-negative ones.

From germline, CDR1 is LGHDT and CDR2 YNNKEL (reference sequence). The CDR3 length is 16 residues. Comment on this clonotype: What it recognizes is unknown.

UMI-labeled 5' RACE yielded the TRB cDNA libraries. Using the 5' RACE reads, TCRdb records one entry per CDR3 protein without DNA. This sample lists 85,000 to 120,000 distinct CDR3 sequences; its ten largest clones have 0.3% to 0.45%. The material sequenced was naive CXCR3+ CD8+ T cells from blood. Subset specified: CD45RO-CCR7+CD27+CD95- naive CD8+ T cells expressing CXCR3 (TNR3+). The source is a human donor in good health. Some clones in this sample may be carry-over from other donors' samples. This chain joins TRBV3-1 and TRBJ2-1; the D gene TCRdb calls, TRBD2, cannot be checked with no DNA. This CDR3 reads CASSQGGDSTYNEQFF.